Below are 14 T cell receptor beta chains sequenced from a single sample in a study of human T cells and chemical hapten exposure. The time point here: patch test 1, 2 weeks after DPC sensitization. Treatment defined: therapeutic diphenylcyclopropenone sensitization with weekly scalp DPC. In TCRdb, the RACE reads were re-called with MiXCR into one record per CDR3 protein. The sample consists of 75,000 to 95,000 distinct CDR3 sequences, 10% to 15% of them appearing once. The sample in question was whole blood, obtained in connection with sensitization to the hapten diphenylcyclopropenone (DPC). Source of these receptors: a woman aged 55-69 years with alopecia areata. Some clones in this sample may be carry-over from other donors' samples.

This clonotype has at least ten counts. The V gene is TRBV6-6, the J gene TRBJ2-7; no definite D call. V shed 0 bases and J shed 4 bases, with 16 bases lying between them. CDR1 and CDR2 (germline): MNHNY, SVGAGI (reference sequence). The CDR3 has 16 residues. The CDR3 bases are TGTGCCAGCAGTTACTCGAGAGATTGGGGAAAATACGAGCAGTACTTC. Its translation: CASSYSRDWGKYEQYF.

V usage is TRBV6-6 and J usage is TRBJ2-2, with D possibly matching TRBD1 (6 bases). CDR1 and CDR2 (germline): MNHNY, SVGAGI (reference sequence). This CDR3 comprises 15 residues. Trimming pared 5 bases from V and 7 bases from J, leaving 17 bases between. The CDR3 region has the DNA TGTGCCAGCAGTCCTTTTGTGGGGGCTGGCGGGGAGCTGTTTTTT. This translates into CASSPFVGAGGELFF.

This clonotype was detected ten times or more. The V call is TRBV2, the J call TRBJ1-1, with D perhaps TRBD1 (6 bases). Trimming pared 4 bases from V and 5 bases from J, leaving 11 bases between. The CDR3 totals 13 residues. From germline, CDR1 is SNHLY and CDR2 FYNNEI. The CDR3 region is CASSVQGQTEAFF. CDR3 nucleotides: TGTGCCAGCAGTGTACAGGGTCAGACTGAAGCTTTCTTT. The complete variable domain, with remaining parts taken from reference TRBV2 and TRBJ1-1, reads EPEVTQTPSHQVTQMGQEVILRCVPISNHLYFYWYRQILGQKVEFLVSFYNNEISEKSEIFDDQFSVERPDGSNFTLKIRSTKLEDSAMYFCASSVQGQTEAFFGQGTRLTVV.

This clonotype has only a few counts. V is TRBV10-3 and J is TRBJ1-6; 8 nucleotides line up with TRBD1. Germline V gives CDR1 ENHRY, CDR2 SYGVKD. This CDR3 contains 14 residues. Trimming at V came to 7 bases and at J to 9 bases, leaving 8 bases not matched to a gene. Here the CDR3 DNA reads TGTGCCATCACGGGGGGGACAGGCGGTTCACCCCTCCACTTT. Translating gives CAITGGTGGSPLHF.

This chain connects TRBV27 to TRBJ2-1, with 11 bases fitting TRBD2. Germline CDR1 is MNHEY and CDR2 is SMNVEV (reference sequence). J lost 5 bases, V lost 1 base, and 4 bases had no gene match. CDR3 length: 16 residues. This CDR3 reads CASSLFTSGGHNEQFF. CDR3 bases: TGTGCCAGCAGTTTATTTACTAGCGGGGGCCACAATGAGCAGTTCTTC.

This clonotype has a handful of counts. The V gene is TRBV20-1, the J gene TRBJ1-4; D not resolved. The CDR3 is 14 amino acids. Trimming shortened V by 3 bases and J by 5 bases, and 13 bases separated the two germline ends. CDR1 DFQATT and CDR2 SNEGSKA come from the germline V gene (reference sequence). The CDR3 sequence: CSASLGGRNEKLFF. CDR3 nucleotides: TGCAGTGCTAGTTTGGGCGGAAGAAATGAAAAACTGTTTTTT.

J is TRBJ1-1 and V is TRBV18, with 7 bases that match TRBD1. The CDR3 loop spans 15 amino acids. V lost 8 bases, J lost 4 bases, and 13 bases stayed unmatched. Germline assignment: CDR1 KGHSH and CDR2 LQKENI. As DNA, the CDR3 is TGTGCCAGCCCAAGGTCTCAGGGGGATACCACTGAAGCTTTCTTT. It translates to CASPRSQGDTTEAFF.

There are many counts of this clonotype. V and J are TRBV10-3 and TRBJ1-6; D call uncertain. Germline loops: CDR1 ENHRY, CDR2 SYGVKD. The CDR3 loop spans 13 amino acids. V gave up 4 bases and J gave up 8 bases, with 9 bases separating them. The CDR3 is CAISGLSDSPLHF. DNA for the CDR3: TGTGCCATCAGTGGTCTGAGTGATTCACCCCTCCACTTT.

The genes are TRBV20-1 and TRBJ1-4; D not certain. Germline loops: CDR1 DFQATT, CDR2 SNEGSKA (reference sequence). The CDR3 length is 15 residues. The germline V and J ends were trimmed by 0 bases and 1 base, with 9 bases remaining between them. The CDR3 loop is CSARDEVITNEKLFF. CDR3 nucleotide sequence: TGCAGTGCTAGAGATGAGGTGATAACTAATGAAAAACTGTTTTTT.

V usage is TRBV5-1 and J usage is TRBJ2-1, with a weak D call TRBD1 (6 bases). Trimming pared 2 bases from V and 5 bases from J, leaving 14 bases between. The CDR3 length is 15 residues. Germline loops: CDR1 SGHRS, CDR2 YFSETQ. Here the CDR3 reads CASSFWGQLHNEQFF. DNA for the CDR3: TGCGCCAGCAGCTTCTGGGGGCAGCTGCACAATGAGCAGTTCTTC.

Details on this clonotype: The germline gene is not matched at one end of the junction; a read error may be the cause. The chain uses TRBV4-2 and TRBJ1-1, with TRBD1 as a possible D gene (6 bases). The germline CDR1 and CDR2 sequences are LGHNA and YNFKEQ. There are 15 residues in the CDR3. Here the CDR3 reads CVSSQQTGRGTEAFF. The CDR3 nucleotides are TGTGTCAGCAGCCAACAAACAGGGAGGGGGACTGAAGCTTTCTTT.

At least ten counts were recorded for this clonotype. The chain employs TRBV18 and TRBJ2-2, with unresolved D. CDR3 length equals 16 residues. V shed 3 bases and J shed 1 base, with 12 bases lying between them. Germline V gives CDR1 KGHSH, CDR2 LQKENI. The DNA of the CDR3 is TGTGCCAGCTCACCGCAGGAGCCCTTGAACACCGGGGAGCTGTTTTTT. It translates to CASSPQEPLNTGELFF. The full variable domain, in which reference TRBV18 and TRBJ2-2 provide the parts outside the CDR3, is NAGVMQNPRHLVRRRGQEARLRCSPMKGHSHVYWYRQLPEEGLKFMVYLQKENIIDESGMPKERFSAEFPKEGPSILRIQQVVRGDSAAYFCASSPQEPLNTGELFFGEGSRLTVL.

A few counts support this clonotype. CDR3 bases: TGTGCCAGCAGCTCCACTATACAGGGGCTTGGAGAAAAACTGTTTTTT. This encodes CASSSTIQGLGEKLFF. The rearrangement uses TRBV7-9 and TRBJ1-4; 7 nucleotides agree with TRBD1. CDR1 is SEHNR, CDR2 FQNEAQ, per germline (reference sequence). The CDR3 spans 16 residues. J gave up 8 bases and V 4 bases, and 13 bases lay outside the gene matches.

This clonotype was counted at least ten times. The rearrangement links TRBV10-3 to TRBJ2-3; D gene uncertain. This CDR3 is built from 15 residues. Germline CDR1 reads ENHRY; CDR2 reads SYGVKD. Trimming shortened V by 0 bases and J by 2 bases, and 9 bases separated the two germline ends. DNA of the CDR3: TGTGCCATCAGTGAGTCTTGGCCAAACACAGATACGCAGTATTTT. Translating gives CAISESWPNTDTQYF.